This T cell receptor beta chain was identified in a study of regulatory T cells in long-lasting Graves disease. Whole-study findings and limits: Persistent Graves' cases showed lower TCR diversity than newly diagnosed cases. Persistent disease preferred TRBV28, TRBJ1-2 and TRBJ2-5; new disease, TRBV20-1 and TRBJ2-1.

Arm-PCR of CDR3 regions with iRepertoire HTBI primers generated TCR beta libraries. TCRdb itself ran the multiplex PCR reads through MiXCR, one entry per CDR3 protein. This table has more than 450,000 distinct CDR3 sequences, around 11% appearing once. Time point denoted: newly diagnosed GD, antithyroid drugs for less than 3 months. RNA from PBMCs was the source of the TCR library. V shed 1 base, J shed 8 bases, and the junction held 7 bases outside the gene matches. The CDR3 spans 17 residues. Germline V gene lookup returns CDR1 MNHEY and CDR2 SMNVEV (reference sequence). Many counts were recorded for this clonotype. Its specificity is not known. These data were likewise used in another study, on T cells in Graves' hyperthyroidism and ophthalmopathy. That publication notes: For Graves' hyperthyroidism to be stable, ophthalmopathy could not progress within 18 months. Most clonotypes that expanded in the thyroid above 0.001 also showed up in blood.

The chain is built from TRBV27 and TRBJ2-2; 13 bases fit TRBD2. This sequence was found in a woman aged 30 to 39 with Graves disease. The sequencing here drew on peripheral blood mononuclear cells (PBMCs), taken at new diagnosis, from a patient treated with antithyroid drugs. CDR3 nucleotide sequence: TGTGCCAGCAGTTTATTCGAGACTAGCGGGAGGTCTGGGGAGCTGTTTTTT. This sequence encodes CASSLFETSGRSGELFF.